This T cell receptor (beta chain) was identified in a study of blood T cells in healthy people across ages. A J-beta primer mix and a sample-barcoded 5' primer were used in a second PCR of about 7 to 12 cycles. One entry per CDR3 protein results from TCRdb running MiXCR on the 5' RACE reads. Here the sample spans over 1,200,000 distinct CDR3 sequences, roughly 59% being singletons. This clonotype has a handful of counts. What was sequenced was blood. The receptor comes from a young man in good health.

The CDR3 nucleotides are TGTGCCACCAGCAGAGGGGCCAATACGCAGTATTTT. Translating gives CATSRGANTQYF. The chain uses TRBV15 and TRBJ2-3; D call uncertain. Germline-derived CDR1 and CDR2 are LNHNV and YYDKDF (reference sequence). V lost 1 base and J 7 bases, leaving 6 bases between the germline ends. The CDR3 consists of 12 residues.